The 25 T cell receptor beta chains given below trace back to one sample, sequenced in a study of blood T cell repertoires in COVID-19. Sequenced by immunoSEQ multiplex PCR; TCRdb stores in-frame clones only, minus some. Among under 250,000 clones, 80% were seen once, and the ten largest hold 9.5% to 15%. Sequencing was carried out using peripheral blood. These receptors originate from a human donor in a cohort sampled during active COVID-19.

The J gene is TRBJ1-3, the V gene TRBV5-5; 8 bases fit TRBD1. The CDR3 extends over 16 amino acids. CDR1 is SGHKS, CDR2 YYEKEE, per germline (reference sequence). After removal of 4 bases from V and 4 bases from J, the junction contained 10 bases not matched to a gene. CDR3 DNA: TGTGCCAGCAGCATCCACCCCGGGACAGGAGGAAACACCATATATTTT. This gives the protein CASSIHPGTGGNTIYF.

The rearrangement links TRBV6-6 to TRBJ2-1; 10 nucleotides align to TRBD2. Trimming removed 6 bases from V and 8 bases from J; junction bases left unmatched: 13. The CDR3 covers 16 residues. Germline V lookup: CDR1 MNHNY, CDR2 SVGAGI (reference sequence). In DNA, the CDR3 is TGTGCCAGCAGCCCCGGGGCTAGCGGGGGCAAGTATGAGCAGTTCTTC. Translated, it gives CASSPGASGGKYEQFF.

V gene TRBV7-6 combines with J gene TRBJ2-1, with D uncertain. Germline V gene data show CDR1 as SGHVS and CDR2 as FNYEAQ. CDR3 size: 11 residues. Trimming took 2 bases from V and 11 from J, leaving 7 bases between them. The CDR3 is CASSLNSQQFF. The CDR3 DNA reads TGTGCCAGCAGCTTAAATAGTCAGCAGTTCTTC.

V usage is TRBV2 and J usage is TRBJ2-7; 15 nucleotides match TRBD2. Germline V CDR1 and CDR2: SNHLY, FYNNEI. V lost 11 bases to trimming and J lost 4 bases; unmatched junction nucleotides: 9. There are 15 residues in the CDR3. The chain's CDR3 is CASKIGTSGGYEQYF. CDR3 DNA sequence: TGTGCCTCCAAGATAGGGACTAGCGGGGGGTACGAGCAGTACTTC.

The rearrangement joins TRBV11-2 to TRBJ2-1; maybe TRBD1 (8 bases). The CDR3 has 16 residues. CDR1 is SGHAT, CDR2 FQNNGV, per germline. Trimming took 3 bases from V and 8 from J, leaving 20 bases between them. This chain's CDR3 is CASSFLRGRGPDEQFF. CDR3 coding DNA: TGTGCCAGCAGCTTTCTCAGGGGGCGGGGGCCCGATGAGCAGTTCTTC.

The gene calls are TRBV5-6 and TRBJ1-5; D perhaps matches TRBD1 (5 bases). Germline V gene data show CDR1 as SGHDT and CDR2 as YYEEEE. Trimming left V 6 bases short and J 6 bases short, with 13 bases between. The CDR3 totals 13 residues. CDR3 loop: CASTAGGSQPQHF. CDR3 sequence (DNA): TGTGCCAGCACCGCGGGGGGGTCTCAGCCCCAGCATTTT.

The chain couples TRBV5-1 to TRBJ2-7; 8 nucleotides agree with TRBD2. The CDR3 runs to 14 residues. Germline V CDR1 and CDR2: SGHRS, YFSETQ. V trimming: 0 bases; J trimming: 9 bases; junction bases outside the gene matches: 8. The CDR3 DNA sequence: TGCGCCAGCAGCTTGGGAGGTAGCGGGGTGGGGCAGTACTTC. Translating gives CASSLGGSGVGQYF.

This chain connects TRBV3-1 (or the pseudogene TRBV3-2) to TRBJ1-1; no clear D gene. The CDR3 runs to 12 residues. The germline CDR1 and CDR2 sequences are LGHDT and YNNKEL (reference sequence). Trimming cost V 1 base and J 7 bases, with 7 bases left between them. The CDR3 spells CASSQGNGEAFF. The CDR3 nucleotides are TGTGCCAGCAGCCAAGGAAACGGTGAAGCTTTCTTT.

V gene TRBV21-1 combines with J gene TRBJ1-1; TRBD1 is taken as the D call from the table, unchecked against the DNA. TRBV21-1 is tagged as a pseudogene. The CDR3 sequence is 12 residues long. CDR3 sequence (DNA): TGTGCCAAGACAGGGGTGAACACTGAAGCTTTCTTT. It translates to CAKTGVNTEAFF.

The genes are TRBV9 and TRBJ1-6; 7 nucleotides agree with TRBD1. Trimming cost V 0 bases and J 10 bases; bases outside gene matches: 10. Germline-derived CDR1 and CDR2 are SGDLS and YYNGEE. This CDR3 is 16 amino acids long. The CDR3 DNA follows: TGTGCCAGCAGCGTAGATTTGGCAGGGGGAGGATCACCCCTCCACTTT. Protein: CASSVDLAGGGSPLHF.

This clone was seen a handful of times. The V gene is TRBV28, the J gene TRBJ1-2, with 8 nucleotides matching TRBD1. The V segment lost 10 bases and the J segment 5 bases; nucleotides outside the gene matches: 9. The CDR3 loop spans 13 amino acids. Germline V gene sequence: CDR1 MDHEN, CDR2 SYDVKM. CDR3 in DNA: TGTGCCATCCCTGACAGGGGAGGGTATGGCTACACCTTC. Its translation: CAIPDRGGYGYTF.

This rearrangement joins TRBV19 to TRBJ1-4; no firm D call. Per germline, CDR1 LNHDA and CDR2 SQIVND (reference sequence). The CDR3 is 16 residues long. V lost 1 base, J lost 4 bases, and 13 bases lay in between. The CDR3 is CASSIVRGEGNEKLFF. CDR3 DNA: TGTGCCAGTAGTATAGTCCGGGGAGAGGGTAATGAAAAACTGTTTTTT.

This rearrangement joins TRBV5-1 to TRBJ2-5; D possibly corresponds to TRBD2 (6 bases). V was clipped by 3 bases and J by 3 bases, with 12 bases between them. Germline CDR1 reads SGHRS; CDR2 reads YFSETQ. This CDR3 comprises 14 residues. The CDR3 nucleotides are TGCGCCAGCAGCTCTGGGACTGCGGAAGAGACCCAGTACTTC. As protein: CASSSGTAEETQYF.

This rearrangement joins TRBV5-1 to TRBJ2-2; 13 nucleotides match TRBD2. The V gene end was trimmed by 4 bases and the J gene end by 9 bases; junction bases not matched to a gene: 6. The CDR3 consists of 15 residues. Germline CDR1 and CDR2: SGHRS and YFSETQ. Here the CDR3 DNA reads TGCGCCAGCAGCAGCGGGACTAGCGGGATCAGGGAGCTGTTTTTT. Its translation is CASSSGTSGIRELFF.

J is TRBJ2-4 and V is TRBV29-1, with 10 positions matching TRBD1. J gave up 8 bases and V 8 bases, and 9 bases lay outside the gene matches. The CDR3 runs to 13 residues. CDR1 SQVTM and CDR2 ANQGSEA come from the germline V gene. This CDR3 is CSIRQGARDIQYF. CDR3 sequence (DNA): TGCAGCATTCGACAGGGGGCTCGGGACATTCAGTACTTC.

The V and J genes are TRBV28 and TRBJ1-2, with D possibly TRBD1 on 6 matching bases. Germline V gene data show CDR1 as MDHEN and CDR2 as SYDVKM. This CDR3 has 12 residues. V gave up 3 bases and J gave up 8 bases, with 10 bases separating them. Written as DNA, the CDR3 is TGTGCCAGCAGTTTCGGGGGGCTCGGCTACACCTTC. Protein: CASSFGGLGYTF.

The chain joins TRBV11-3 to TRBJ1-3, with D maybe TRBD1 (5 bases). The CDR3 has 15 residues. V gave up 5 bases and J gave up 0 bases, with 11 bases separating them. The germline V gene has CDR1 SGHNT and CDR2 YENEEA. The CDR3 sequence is CASSPGVFSGNTIYF. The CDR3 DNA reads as TGTGCCAGCAGCCCGGGGGTTTTCTCTGGAAACACCATATATTTT.

The CDR3 sequence is CASSEYIGAGLTYEQYF. The CDR3 nucleotides are TGTGCCAGCAGTGAATATATTGGGGCAGGTCTCACCTACGAGCAGTACTTC. The chain recombines TRBV25-1 with TRBJ2-7; D might be TRBD1 (5 bases). The CDR3 extends over 17 amino acids. Germline CDR1 is MGHDK and CDR2 is SYGVNS. V shed 0 bases and J shed 2 bases, with 17 bases lying between them.

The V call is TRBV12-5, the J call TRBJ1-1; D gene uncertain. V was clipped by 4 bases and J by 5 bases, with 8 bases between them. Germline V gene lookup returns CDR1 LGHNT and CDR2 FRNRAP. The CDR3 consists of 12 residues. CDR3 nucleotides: TGTGCTAGTGGTTCTCCCTTGACTGAAGCTTTCTTT. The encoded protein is CASGSPLTEAFF.

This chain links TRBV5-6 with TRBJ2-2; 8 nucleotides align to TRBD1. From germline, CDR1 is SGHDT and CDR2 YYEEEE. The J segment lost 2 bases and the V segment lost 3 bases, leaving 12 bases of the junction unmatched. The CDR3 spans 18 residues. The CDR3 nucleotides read TGTGCCAGCAGCTCCCTACAGGACAGGGCTGTAAACACCGGGGAGCTGTTTTTT. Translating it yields CASSSLQDRAVNTGELFF.

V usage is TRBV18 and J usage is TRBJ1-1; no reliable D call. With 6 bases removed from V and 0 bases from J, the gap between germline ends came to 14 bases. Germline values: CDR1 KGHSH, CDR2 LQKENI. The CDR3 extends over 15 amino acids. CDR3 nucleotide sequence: TGTGCCAGCTCCCAGACGGGAGGGTTGAACACTGAAGCTTTCTTT. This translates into CASSQTGGLNTEAFF.

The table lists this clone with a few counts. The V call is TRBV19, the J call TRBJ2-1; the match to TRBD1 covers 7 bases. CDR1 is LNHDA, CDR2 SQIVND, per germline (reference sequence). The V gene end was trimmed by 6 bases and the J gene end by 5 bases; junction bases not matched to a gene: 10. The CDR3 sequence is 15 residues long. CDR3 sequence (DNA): TGTGCCAGTAGCCCCAGACAGGGAACGCACAATGAGCAGTTCTTC. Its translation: CASSPRQGTHNEQFF.

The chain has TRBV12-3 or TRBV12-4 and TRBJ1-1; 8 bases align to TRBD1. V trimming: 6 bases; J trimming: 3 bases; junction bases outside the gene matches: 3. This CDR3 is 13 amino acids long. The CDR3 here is CASSPDRDTEAFF. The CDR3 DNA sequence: TGTGCCAGCAGCCCGGACAGGGACACTGAAGCTTTCTTT.

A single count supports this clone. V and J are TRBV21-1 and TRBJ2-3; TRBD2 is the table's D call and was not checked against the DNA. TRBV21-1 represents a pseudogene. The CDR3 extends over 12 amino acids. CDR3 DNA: TGTGCCAGCGGGGGGGCATCAGATACGCAGTATTTT. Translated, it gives CASGGASDTQYF.

Here the CDR3 DNA reads TGTGCCAGCAGGCAGGGCGGGAACTACGAGCAGTACTTC. Translating it yields CASRQGGNYEQYF. The chain has TRBV6-5 and TRBJ2-7, with a tentative D call TRBD2 (6 bases). Germline CDR1 is MNHEY and CDR2 is SVGAGI. This CDR3 comprises 13 residues. With 6 bases removed from V and 3 bases from J, the gap between germline ends came to 12 bases.